These 17 T cell receptor beta chains originate from one sample sequenced in a study of Ad26.COV2.S vaccination and SARS-CoV-2 variants. Sequencing was performed with immunoSEQ multiplex PCR; in TCRdb, only in-frame clones are kept and a portion is missing. The table has fewer than 400,000 clones, about nine tenths seen once. Treatment reported: 15 to 20 received Ad26.COV2.S at low or high dose, single or two shots; several received placebo; per-sample allocation not given. Day 63 after the first injection of vaccine or placebo was the sampling time. This specimen was peripheral blood, taken in a trial of Ad26.COV2.S vaccine versus placebo. These receptors were taken from a person between 18 and 65 years old who received the Ad26.COV2.S COVID-19 vaccine or a placebo.

This chain uses TRBV4-3 with TRBJ2-2, with 9 bases matching TRBD2. V lost 0 bases to trimming and J lost 5 bases; unmatched junction nucleotides: 7. Germline CDR1 LGHNA, CDR2 YSLEER. CDR3 length: 17 amino acids. Here the CDR3 reads CASSQDLFAGGTGELFF. The CDR3 nucleotides are TGCGCCAGCAGCCAAGATTTATTCGCGGGGGGGACCGGGGAGCTGTTTTTT.

The chain carries TRBV5-6 and TRBJ1-2; D call uncertain. Germline-derived CDR1 and CDR2 are SGHDT and YYEEEE. Trimming removed 4 bases at V and 8 bases at J, with 18 bases between. The CDR3 covers 14 residues. The CDR3 here is CASSQTNEYSGYTF. The CDR3 DNA is TGTGCCAGCAGCCAGACCAACGAATACAGCGGCTACACCTTC.

This sequence joins TRBV6-1 and TRBJ2-7; D tentatively reads TRBD1 or TRBD2 (5 bases each). The CDR3 totals 15 residues. Trimming removed 1 base at V and 4 bases at J, with 14 bases between. CDR1 and CDR2 from the germline V gene are MNHNS and SASEGT. Written as DNA, the CDR3 is TGTGCCAGCAGTGAAGAGCGGAGGACAACTTACGAGCAGTACTTC. It codes for CASSEERRTTYEQYF.

This chain links TRBV6-6 with TRBJ1-4; D gene uncertain. Germline V gives CDR1 MNHNY, CDR2 SVGAGI (reference sequence). V was trimmed by 1 base and J by 5 bases, leaving 5 bases between them. The CDR3 covers 13 residues. The CDR3 spells CASSYLRNEKLFF. The CDR3, as DNA: TGTGCCAGCAGTTACTTAAGGAATGAAAAACTGTTTTTT.

The gene calls are TRBV4-1 and TRBJ1-5; 8 nucleotides line up with TRBD1. The CDR3 loop spans 16 amino acids. Germline lookup yields CDR1 MGHRA and CDR2 YSYEKL. V shed 0 bases, J shed 4 bases, and the junction held 5 bases outside the gene matches. In nucleotides, the CDR3 is TGCGCCAGCAGCCAAGAGGACAGGGTCGGAAATCAGCCCCAGCATTTT. Residues: CASSQEDRVGNQPQHF.

The V and J genes are TRBV5-4 and TRBJ2-5; TRBD1 is a possible D gene (6 bases). Trimming took off 4 bases at V and 2 bases at J, with 15 bases between the two ends. Germline-derived CDR1 and CDR2 are SGHNT and YYREEE (reference sequence). The CDR3 covers 15 residues. In DNA form, the CDR3 reads TGTGCCAGCAGCCCGGACAGATCGGAGCAAGAGACCCAGTACTTC. Translating gives CASSPDRSEQETQYF.

This clone was counted a single time. This chain uses TRBV6-6 with TRBJ2-7; D not certain. Germline lookup yields CDR1 MNHNY and CDR2 SVGAGI (reference sequence). Trimming shortened V by 8 bases and J by 6 bases, and 14 bases separated the two germline ends. The CDR3 has 12 amino acids. The CDR3 loop reads CASGLTVGEQYF. The CDR3 DNA sequence: TGTGCCAGCGGATTAACAGTGGGCGAGCAGTACTTC.

This chain connects TRBV19 to TRBJ1-2, with D unclear. Germline V lookup: CDR1 LNHDA, CDR2 SQIVND (reference sequence). The CDR3 totals 12 residues. Trimming pared 5 bases from V and 1 base from J, leaving 5 bases between. The CDR3 protein is CASSHNNYGYTF. CDR3 bases: TGTGCCAGTAGTCACAATAACTATGGCTACACCTTC.

The chain employs TRBV2 and TRBJ2-3; the match to TRBD2 covers 8 bases. The CDR3 is 15 amino acids. The germline CDR1 and CDR2 sequences are SNHLY and FYNNEI. V lost 2 bases, J lost 0 bases, and 1 base stayed unmatched. The CDR3 region has the DNA TGTGCCAGCAGTGAATCTAGCGGGAGCACAGATACGCAGTATTTT. Its protein product is CASSESSGSTDTQYF.

V gene TRBV5-5 combines with J gene TRBJ2-1; D may be TRBD1 or TRBD2 (6 bases each). Trimming took 1 base from V and 8 from J, leaving 16 bases between them. Germline-derived CDR1 and CDR2 are SGHKS and YYEKEE (reference sequence). CDR3 length: 15 residues. CDR3 in DNA: TGTGCCAGCAGCTTGTTAGTAGGTCGGGGGCATGAGCAGTTCTTC. The encoded protein is CASSLLVGRGHEQFF.

The chain uses TRBV5-4 and TRBJ2-3; D gene ambiguous. The CDR3 has 13 amino acids. Germline loops: CDR1 SGHNT, CDR2 YYREEE (reference sequence). V was cut by 0 bases and J by 6 bases, with 8 bases left in between. This CDR3 is CASSLAKWDTQYF. CDR3 DNA: TGTGCCAGCAGCTTGGCCAAGTGGGATACGCAGTATTTT.

The chain couples TRBV3-1 (or the pseudogene TRBV3-2) to TRBJ2-1; TRBD1 matches 9 bases. The germline V gene has CDR1 LGHDT and CDR2 YNNKEL (reference sequence). There are 17 residues in the CDR3. Losses at the gene ends were 1 base for V and 0 bases for J; bases not matched to a gene: 4. CDR3 DNA: TGTGCCAGCAGCCAAGCTCCGGGACAGGGCTCCTACAATGAGCAGTTCTTC. Translating it yields CASSQAPGQGSYNEQFF.

The V and J genes are TRBV3-1 (or the pseudogene TRBV3-2) and TRBJ2-7, with unresolved D. Germline lookup yields CDR1 LGHDT and CDR2 YNNKEL (reference sequence). CDR3 length equals 13 residues. V was trimmed by 2 bases and J by 5 bases, leaving 10 bases between them. CDR3 sequence: CASSQQPLDEQYF. Written as DNA, the CDR3 is TGTGCCAGCAGCCAACAACCCTTGGACGAGCAGTACTTC.

The chain has TRBV7-2 and TRBJ2-2; D ambiguous. CDR3 length: 16 amino acids. The ends were cut back, 1 base at V and 7 bases at J, with 16 bases in the middle. CDR1 and CDR2 from the germline V gene are SGHTA and FQGNSA. CDR3 DNA sequence: TGTGCCAGCAGCTTAGGGGCCGGCCGGCGGTTCGGGGAGCTGTTTTTT. Its protein product is CASSLGAGRRFGELFF.

This clone was observed a single time. This sequence joins TRBV2 and TRBJ1-3, with D perhaps TRBD1 (5 bases). This CDR3 spans 14 amino acids. The germline gives CDR1 SNHLY, CDR2 FYNNEI. V lost 9 bases and J 0 bases, leaving 12 bases between the germline ends. The CDR3 bases are TGTGCCAGTTTACAGGTTATCTCTGGAAACACCATATATTTT. Encoded protein: CASLQVISGNTIYF.

The chain joins TRBV2 to TRBJ1-2, with D maybe TRBD1 (5 bases). The length of the CDR3 is 14 residues. Germline V gene data show CDR1 as SNHLY and CDR2 as FYNNEI. Trimming took off 1 base at V and 5 bases at J, with 11 bases between the two ends. CDR3 coding DNA: TGTGCCAGCAGTGAAGGTCAGGGAGCGTATGGCTACACCTTC. It encodes CASSEGQGAYGYTF.

The rearrangement uses TRBV7-2 and TRBJ2-2; possible D gene TRBD1, 5 bases. CDR1 and CDR2 from the germline V gene are SGHTA and FQGNSA. CDR3 length: 14 amino acids. Trimming left V 1 base short and J 6 bases short, with 9 bases between. This chain's CDR3 is CASSLGLGPGELFF. CDR3 in DNA: TGTGCCAGCAGCTTAGGTCTGGGGCCCGGGGAGCTGTTTTTT. The full variable domain, in which reference TRBV7-2 and TRBJ2-2 provide the parts outside the CDR3, is GAGVSQSPSNKVTEKGKDVELRCDPISGHTALYWYRQSLGQGLEFLIYFQGNSAPDKSGLPSDRFSAERTGGSVSTLTIQRTQQEDSAVYLCASSLGLGPGELFFGEGSRLTVL.